This T cell receptor beta chain was retrieved from a study of response to subunit inactivated influenza vaccine. Findings and caveats of the study: Authors suggested each seasonal flu vaccination may recruit only limited numbers of new T cells.

This CDR3 has 13 amino acids. Germline loops: CDR1 SGHRS, CDR2 YFSETQ. Trimming removed 0 bases from V and 12 bases from J, with 13 bases in between. TCRdb called the RT-PCR reads again in MiXCR, with one record for every CDR3 protein. This sample has 550,000 to 800,000 distinct CDR3 sequences, with approximately 14% found just once. As regards this clonotype: Its antigen is as yet unknown.

The input for sequencing was PBMCs from blood, taken 14 to 15 days before vaccination. The V and J genes are TRBV5-1 and TRBJ2-1; perhaps TRBD2 as D (5 bases). This clonotype was sampled from a man aged 50 to 60 who received an inactivated influenza vaccine. CDR3 protein: CASSLVGASGQFF. In DNA, the CDR3 is TGCGCCAGCAGCTTGGTCGGAGCGAGCGGGCAGTTCTTC.